This TCR beta chain was retrieved from a study of cytomegalovirus exposure and HLA in healthy donors. On the study more broadly: The 90 to 150 validation repertoires used a platform that matched the one used for the roughly 650 first-cohort repertoires, as a later analysis reported. Study-wide results and caveats: Most TCR sequences were rare, but some public TCRs occurred in many donors. The study recorded more than 150 TCR beta chains that were cytomegalovirus-associated.

The validation cohort, a group of 120 subjects, included the donors and was separate from the roughly 670-subject first cohort. About this clone itself: As yet, its antigen is unknown.

Generated by immunoSEQ multiplex PCR, the TCRdb table keeps only in-frame clones and is missing some. Among about 49,000 clones, around 94% were seen once, and the ten largest hold 1.4%. Germline-derived CDR1 and CDR2 are SNHLY and FYNNEI. Trimming removed 4 bases at V and 0 bases at J, with 12 bases between. The CDR3 spans 15 residues. Input material: PBMCs. The chain uses TRBV2 and TRBJ1-2; no clear D gene. The TCR sequence derives from a man aged 18-30 years in good health and CMV-seronegative. The CDR3 nucleotides read TGTGCCAGCAGTGGCGGACTGGGTGCTAACTATGGCTACACCTTC. It is translated as CASSGGLGANYGYTF.